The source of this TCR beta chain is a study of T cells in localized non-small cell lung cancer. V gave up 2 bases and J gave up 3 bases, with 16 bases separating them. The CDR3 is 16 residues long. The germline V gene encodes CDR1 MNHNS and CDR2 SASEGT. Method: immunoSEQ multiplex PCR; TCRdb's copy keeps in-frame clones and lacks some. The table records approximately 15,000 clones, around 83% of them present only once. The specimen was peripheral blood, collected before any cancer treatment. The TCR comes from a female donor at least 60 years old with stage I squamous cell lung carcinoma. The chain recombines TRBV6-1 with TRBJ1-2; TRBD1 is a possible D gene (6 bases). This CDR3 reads CASSETTLGGHYGYTF. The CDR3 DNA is TGTGCCAGCAGTGAAACTACTCTGGGGGGCCACTATGGCTACACCTTC.